The rows below give T cell receptor beta chains drawn from one sample of a study of CD8 T cells in Susac syndrome. TCRdb called the immunoSEQ multiplex PCR reads again in MiXCR, with one record for every CDR3 protein. The table has some 120,000 distinct CDR3 sequences, around 90% seen once; the top ten hold 0.11% to 0.15%. Sequencing used CD4+ T cells from PBMCs. All receptors come from a human donor in good health. CDR3s leave out the opening cysteine and the closing phenylalanine or tryptophan.

TRBJ1-6,TRBV11-1,ASSAWDRRSPLH
TRBJ1-1,TRBV6-6,ASSFGTGSNTEAF
TRBJ2-5,TRBV2,ASSDLSAETQY
TRBJ1-5,TRBV5-1,ASSPRGWDSNQPQH
TRBJ2-7,TRBV10-3,AIKKGDDSYEQY
TRBJ2-3,TRBV7-2,ASSLASVGGFSTDTQY
TRBJ1-5,TRBV30,ACMTVNQPQH
TRBJ1-2,TRBV29-1,SVESAGYT
TRBJ2-1,TRBV12-3/TRBV12-4,ASSPPRSGGLNEQF
TRBJ2-5,TRBV6-1,ASSEDGGGQGASWETQY
TRBJ2-7,TRBV6-5,ASSYPGQEISEQY
TRBJ1-6,TRBV3-1,ASRLRTDNSPLH
TRBJ2-2,TRBV6-5,ASSTRQGTLF
TRBJ1-5,TRBV19,ASSGQGQPQH
TRBJ1-5,TRBV6-2/TRBV6-3,ASSYHRDRPVGNQPQH
TRBJ1-2,TRBV6-2/TRBV6-3,ASSYNLDRGWLWGYT
TRBJ1-5,TRBV20-1,SARKVNQPQH
TRBJ2-4,TRBV19,ASRDWTSGKNIQY
TRBJ2-7,TRBV19,ASSTRDRYYEQY
TRBJ2-2,TRBV7-2,ASSPLARSGMGTGELF
TRBJ2-1,TRBV20-1,SARGSLAGGPGRDEQF
TRBJ1-5,TRBV25-1,ASSDPGSDIGSQPQH
TRBJ1-5,TRBV20-1,SAREPPGFSNQPQH
TRBJ1-2,TRBV7-2,ASSLFSRGDRASDGYT
TRBJ1-2,TRBV29-1,SVGSGGYT
TRBJ2-3,TRBV6-2/TRBV6-3,ASSYSYTDTQY
TRBJ2-2,TRBV5-1,ASSLEAGTGELF
TRBJ1-2,TRBV4-3,ASSQGVLTNYGYT
TRBJ2-1,TRBV20-1,SAEVRRGGSYNEQF
TRBJ2-7,TRBV4-3,ASSHQTGSYEQY
TRBJ2-7,TRBV5-1,ASSFGRDYEQY
TRBJ2-1,TRBV7-3,ASSPTSGRVNNEQF
TRBJ1-1,TRBV15,ATSREPEGRYTEAF
TRBJ1-6,TRBV29-1,SDPGDQDRADPLH
TRBJ1-1,TRBV29-1,SVEDVEAF
TRBJ2-2,TRBV12-3/TRBV12-4,ASSFFGQLTGELF
TRBJ2-3,TRBV3-1,ASSPGGTDTDTQY
TRBJ2-3,TRBV5-1,ASSRSSGGALDTQY
TRBJ2-2,TRBV3-1,ASSPIAITDGLRPGDLF